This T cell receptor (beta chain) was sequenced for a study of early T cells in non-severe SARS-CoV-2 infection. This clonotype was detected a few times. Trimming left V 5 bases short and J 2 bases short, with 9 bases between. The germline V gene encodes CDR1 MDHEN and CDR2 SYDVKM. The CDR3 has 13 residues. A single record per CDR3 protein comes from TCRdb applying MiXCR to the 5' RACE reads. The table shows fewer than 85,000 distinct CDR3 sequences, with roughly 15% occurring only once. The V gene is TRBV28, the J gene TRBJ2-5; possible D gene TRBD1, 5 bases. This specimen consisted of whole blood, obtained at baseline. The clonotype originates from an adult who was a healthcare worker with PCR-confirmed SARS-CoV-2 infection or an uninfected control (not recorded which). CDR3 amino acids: CASSTRQQETQYF. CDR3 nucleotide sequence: TGTGCCAGCAGTACGCGACAGCAAGAGACCCAGTACTTC.